A selection of T cell receptor beta chains follows, all from one sample in a study of blood T cell repertoires in COVID-19. Using immunoSEQ multiplex PCR, the repertoire was profiled, and TCRdb retains in-frame clones only, with some absent. The sample carries 50,000 to 85,000 clones, about four fifths recorded once. Specimen: peripheral blood. Receptor source: a human donor in a cohort sampled during active COVID-19. The CDR3 runs from the conserved cysteine through the conserved F or W. The order of the fields is clone size, D gene, V gene, CDR3 length, J gene, CDR3 protein, CDR3 DNA. The D gene is left open where the match is weak. The size of a clone is reported for some rows only, either as once, few or many, or as a class for expanded clones.

>once|.|TRBV7-2|13|TRBJ1-5
CASSEGGPQPQHF
TGTGCCAGCAGCGAAGGCGGGCCTCAGCCCCAGCATTTT
>.|.|TRBV11-3|14|TRBJ2-5
CASSLGGYQETQYF
TGTGCCAGCAGCTTAGGGGGCTACCAAGAGACCCAGTACTTC
>once|.|TRBV2|15|TRBJ2-6
CASRSGSSGANVLTF
TGTGCCAGCAGGTCCGGGAGCTCTGGGGCCAACGTCCTGACTTTC
>once|TRBD1|TRBV19|13|TRBJ2-7
CASRDSHLNEQYF
TGTGCCAGTCGGGACAGTCACCTCAACGAGCAGTACTTC
>.|TRBD1|TRBV6-2/TRBV6-3|15|TRBJ2-7
CASSYPGQGFYEQYF
TGTGCCAGCAGTTACCCGGGACAGGGGTTCTACGAGCAGTACTTC
>.|TRBD1|TRBV5-4|14|TRBJ2-7
CASSSRGPAYEQYF
TGTGCCAGCAGTTCCAGGGGGCCAGCCTACGAGCAGTACTTC
>.|TRBD1|TRBV5-5|16|TRBJ1-1
CASSPLQGQMNTEAFF
TGTGCCAGCAGCCCGTTGCAGGGACAGATGAACACTGAAGCTTTCTTT
>.|TRBD2|TRBV6-2/TRBV6-3|16|TRBJ2-2
CASSYGAGVRTGELFF
TGTGCCAGCAGTTACGGGGCGGGAGTACGAACCGGGGAGCTGTTTTTT
>.|TRBD1|TRBV6-2/TRBV6-3|19|TRBJ1-5
CASSYLSGRPGQGNQPQHF
TGTGCCAGCAGTTACCTCTCAGGCCGGCCGGGACAGGGCAATCAGCCCCAGCATTTT
>once|.|TRBV28|13|TRBJ1-4
CATKGERLEKLFF
TGTGCCACCAAGGGGGAAAGACTAGAAAAACTGTTTTTT
>.|.|TRBV19|15|TRBJ2-5
CASSIGQGSQETQYF
TGTGCCAGTAGTATAGGGCAGGGGTCCCAAGAGACCCAGTACTTC
>.|TRBD1|TRBV9|15|TRBJ1-1
CASSGGQGLTGEAFF
TGTGCCAGCAGCGGGGGACAGGGCCTAACAGGTGAAGCTTTCTTT
>.|.|TRBV6-2/TRBV6-3|14|TRBJ1-5
CASSYGLFGRPQHF
TGTGCCAGCAGTTACGGTCTCTTTGGTAGGCCCCAGCATTTT
>.|TRBD1|TRBV15|14|TRBJ1-5
CATSRRQGNQPQHF
TGTGCCACCAGCAGAAGACAGGGGAATCAGCCCCAGCATTTT
>.|TRBD1|TRBV28|15|TRBJ2-1
CASIKTGNSYNEQFF
TGTGCCAGCATCAAGACAGGGAACTCCTACAATGAGCAGTTCTTC
>few|.|TRBV10-3|14|TRBJ2-2
CAITGRRGTGELFF
TGTGCCATCACCGGCAGAAGGGGCACCGGGGAGCTGTTTTTT
>.|.|TRBV19|14|TRBJ1-6
CASSITGRNSPLHF
TGTGCCAGTAGTATCACGGGGAGGAATTCACCCCTCCACTTT
>.|TRBD2|TRBV20-1|14|TRBJ2-1
CSASDRLARNEQFF
TGCAGTGCTAGTGATAGACTAGCGCGGAATGAGCAGTTCTTC
>.|.|TRBV6-6|13|TRBJ1-3
CASSREVGNTIYF
TGTGCCAGCAGCCGAGAGGTTGGAAACACCATATATTTT
>.|TRBD1|TRBV9|15|TRBJ2-1
CASRADGQGYNEQFF
TGTGCCAGCAGAGCCGACGGACAGGGCTACAATGAGCAGTTCTTC
>.|TRBD1|TRBV18|15|TRBJ1-1
CASSPGQGLRTEAFF
TGTGCCAGCTCACCGGGACAGGGTTTAAGAACTGAAGCTTTCTTT
>few|.|TRBV28|11|TRBJ1-2
CASSHPRGYTF
TGTGCCAGCAGCCACCCCCGGGGCTACACCTTC
>.|TRBD1|TRBV3-1/TRBV3-2|18|TRBJ1-1
CASSQETGAGFRVTEAFF
TGTGCCAGCAGCCAAGAAACAGGGGCTGGGTTTCGTGTGACTGAAGCTTTCTTT
>once|TRBD2|TRBV18|16|TRBJ2-2
CASSPSSGRGTGELFF
TGTGCCAGCTCACCATCTAGCGGGAGAGGCACCGGGGAGCTGTTTTTT
>few|.|TRBV2|15|TRBJ1-5
CASSGTGFGNQPQHF
TGTGCCAGCAGTGGTACAGGGTTCGGCAATCAGCCCCAGCATTTT
>.|.|TRBV11-2|12|TRBJ2-5
CASSPPLSTQYF
TGTGCCAGCAGCCCCCCACTCTCTACCCAGTACTTC
>.|.|TRBV4-3|17|TRBJ2-7
CASSQVWGRIQEDEQYF
TGCGCCAGCAGCCAAGTCTGGGGGCGCATACAAGAGGACGAGCAGTACTTC
>few|TRBD1|TRBV29-1|11|TRBJ1-2
CSVGTDYGYTF
TGCAGCGTCGGGACAGACTATGGCTACACCTTC
>.|TRBD2|TRBV15|18|TRBJ2-2
CATSRDRPGRENPGELFF
TGTGCCACCAGCAGAGACCGGCCCGGGCGGGAGAACCCCGGGGAGCTGTTTTTT
>once|TRBD1|TRBV30|16|TRBJ2-1
CAADRGRLAARDEQFF
TGTGCCGCGGACAGGGGGCGCCTAGCGGCGCGGGATGAGCAGTTCTTC
>.|TRBD1|TRBV19|15|TRBJ2-5
CATGPWAGGQETQYF
TGTGCCACCGGCCCTTGGGCAGGGGGCCAAGAGACCCAGTACTTC
>.|TRBD1|TRBV28|15|TRBJ2-7
CASRRQGFSSYEQYF
TGTGCCAGCAGGCGACAGGGGTTCAGCTCCTACGAGCAGTACTTC
>.|.|TRBV5-6|15|TRBJ2-7
CASSLMTGITYEQYF
TGTGCCAGCAGCCTCATGACGGGGATCACCTACGAGCAGTACTTC
>.|.|TRBV9|15|TRBJ1-6
CASSLTEGPNSPLHF
TGTGCCAGCAGCCTCACAGAGGGCCCCAATTCACCCCTCCACTTT
>.|.|TRBV5-8|14|TRBJ1-1
CASSLTGFNTEAFF
TGTGCCAGCAGTCTAACAGGTTTTAACACTGAAGCTTTCTTT
>.|TRBD2|TRBV7-3|11|TRBJ2-3
CARVAGAPQYF
TGTGCCAGAGTAGCGGGAGCTCCGCAGTATTTT
>.|.|TRBV5-4|14|TRBJ2-5
CASRGGTDKETQYF
TGTGCCAGCAGGGGCGGGACGGATAAAGAGACCCAGTACTTC
>.|TRBD1|TRBV7-9|15|TRBJ2-5
CASSLVGQLQETQYF
TGTGCCAGCAGCTTAGTGGGACAGCTTCAAGAGACCCAGTACTTC
>.|.|TRBV2|14|TRBJ2-6
CASGGDPGANVLTF
TGTGCCAGCGGAGGGGACCCTGGGGCCAACGTCCTGACTTTC
>few|TRBD1|TRBV11-2|17|TRBJ1-1
CASSLDAPTGRISEAFF
TGTGCCAGCAGCTTAGATGCCCCGACAGGGAGGATCTCTGAAGCTTTCTTT
>.|.|TRBV9|11|TRBJ1-2
CASSRDYGYTF
TGTGCCAGCAGCCGGGACTATGGCTACACCTTC
>.|TRBD2|TRBV5-1|19|TRBJ2-1
CASSLVGREAPIGNNEQFF
TGCGCCAGCAGCTTAGTAGGGCGGGAGGCCCCGATTGGGAACAATGAGCAGTTCTTC
>.|TRBD1|TRBV9|15|TRBJ2-7
CASSVGRDRGVGQYF
TGTGCCAGCAGCGTAGGACGGGACAGGGGTGTTGGGCAGTACTTC
>.|.|TRBV30|12|TRBJ2-1
CAWTQTSNEQFF
TGTGCCTGGACCCAGACTAGCAATGAGCAGTTCTTC
>.|.|TRBV4-2|14|TRBJ2-3
CASSPGLSTDTQYF
TGTGCCAGCAGCCCCGGACTGAGCACAGATACGCAGTATTTT
>.|TRBD1|TRBV6-5|14|TRBJ1-1
CASNKGQGTAEAFF
TGTGCCAGCAATAAGGGACAGGGGACCGCTGAAGCTTTCTTT
>.|TRBD1|TRBV10-3|12|TRBJ1-2
CAISGDRFGYTF
TGTGCCATCAGTGGGGACAGGTTTGGCTACACCTTC
>.|TRBD1|TRBV3-1/TRBV3-2|16|TRBJ1-1
CASSLKKGQGNTEAFF
TGTGCCAGCAGCCTCAAAAAGGGACAGGGGAACACTGAAGCTTTCTTT
>.|.|TRBV19|13|TRBJ2-6
CASSSTGANVLTF
TGTGCCAGTAGTTCAACTGGGGCCAACGTCCTGACTTTC
>once|.|TRBV7-9|14|TRBJ2-7
CASSSGGWEFEQYF
TGTGCCAGCAGCTCAGGGGGGTGGGAGTTCGAGCAGTACTTC
>.|.|TRBV28|15|TRBJ1-5
CASSTHQGRNQPQHF
TGTGCCAGCAGTACCCACCAGGGGCGCAATCAGCCCCAGCATTTT
>.|TRBD1|TRBV18|15|TRBJ1-2
CASSPDQGVTYGYTF
TGTGCCAGCTCACCAGACCAGGGGGTTACCTATGGCTACACCTTC
>.|.|TRBV5-1|14|TRBJ2-7
CASRREASAYEQYF
TGCGCCAGCAGGAGGGAGGCATCCGCCTACGAGCAGTACTTC
>few|TRBD1|TRBV7-8|14|TRBJ1-1
CASRWTGENTEAFF
TGTGCCAGCAGGTGGACAGGGGAGAACACTGAAGCTTTCTTT
>.|.|TRBV2|14|TRBJ2-7
CASSAYPRGYEQYF
TGTGCCAGCAGTGCCTACCCTCGAGGCTACGAGCAGTACTTC
>.|TRBD2|TRBV2|17|TRBJ2-2
CASSERAGGVSTGELFF
TGTGCCAGCAGTGAACGGGCGGGAGGAGTGAGCACCGGGGAGCTGTTTTTT
>.|.|TRBV3-1/TRBV3-2|14|TRBJ2-2
CASSQAANTGELFF
TGTGCCAGCAGCCAGGCCGCGAACACCGGGGAGCTGTTTTTT
>.|TRBD1|TRBV7-2|15|TRBJ2-7
CASSPPDRGNNEQYF
TGTGCCAGCAGCCCCCCGGACAGGGGGAACAACGAGCAGTACTTC